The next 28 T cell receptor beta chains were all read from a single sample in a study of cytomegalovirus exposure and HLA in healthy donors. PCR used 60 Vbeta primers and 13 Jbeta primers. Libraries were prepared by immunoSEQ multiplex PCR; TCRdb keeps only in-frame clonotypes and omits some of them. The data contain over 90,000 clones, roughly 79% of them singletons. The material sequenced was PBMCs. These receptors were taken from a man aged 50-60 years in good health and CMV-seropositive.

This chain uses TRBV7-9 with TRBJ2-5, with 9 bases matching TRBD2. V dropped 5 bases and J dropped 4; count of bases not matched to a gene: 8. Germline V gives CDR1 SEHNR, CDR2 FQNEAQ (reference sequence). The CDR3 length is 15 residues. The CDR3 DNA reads TGTGCCAGCAGCCCGAGGACTAGCGCGAGAGAGACCCAGTACTTC. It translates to CASSPRTSARETQYF.

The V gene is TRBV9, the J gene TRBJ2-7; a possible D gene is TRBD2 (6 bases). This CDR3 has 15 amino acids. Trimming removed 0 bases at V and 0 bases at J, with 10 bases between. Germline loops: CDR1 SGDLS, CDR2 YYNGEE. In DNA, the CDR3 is TGTGCCAGCAGCGTAGATAGCGGTAACTCCTACGAGCAGTACTTC. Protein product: CASSVDSGNSYEQYF.

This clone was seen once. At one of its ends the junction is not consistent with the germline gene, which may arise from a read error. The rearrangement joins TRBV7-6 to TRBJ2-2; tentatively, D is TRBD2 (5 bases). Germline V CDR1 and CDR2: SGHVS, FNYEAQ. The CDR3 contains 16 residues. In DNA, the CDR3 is TGTGCCAGCAGCTTAGCGGGCGCCCTGGGCACCGGGGAGCCGTTTTTT. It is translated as CASSLAGALGTGEPFF.

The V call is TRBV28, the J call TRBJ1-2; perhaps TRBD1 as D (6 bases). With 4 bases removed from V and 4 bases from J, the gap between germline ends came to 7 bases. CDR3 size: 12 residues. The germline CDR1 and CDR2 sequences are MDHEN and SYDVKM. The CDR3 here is CASSWTVYGYTF. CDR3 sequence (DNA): TGTGCCAGCAGTTGGACAGTCTATGGCTACACCTTC.

The CDR3 nucleotides read TGTGCCAGTACTCCTAAACCCCGGACAGCGAACACTGAAGCTTTCTTT. It is translated as CASTPKPRTANTEAFF. This chain links TRBV19 with TRBJ1-1; a possible D gene is TRBD1 (6 bases). This CDR3 is 16 amino acids long. Germline CDR1 and CDR2: LNHDA and SQIVND (reference sequence). Trimming removed 7 bases from V and 1 base from J, with 19 bases in between.

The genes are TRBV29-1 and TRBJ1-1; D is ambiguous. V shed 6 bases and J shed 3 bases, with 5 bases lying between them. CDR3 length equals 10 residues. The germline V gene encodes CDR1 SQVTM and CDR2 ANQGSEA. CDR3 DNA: TGCAGCGTGGGCTACACTGAAGCTTTCTTT. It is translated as CSVGYTEAFF.

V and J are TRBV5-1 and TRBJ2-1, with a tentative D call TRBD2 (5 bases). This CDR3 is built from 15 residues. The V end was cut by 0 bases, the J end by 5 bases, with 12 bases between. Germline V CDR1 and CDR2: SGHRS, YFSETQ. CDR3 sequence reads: CASSLVSGFNNEQFF. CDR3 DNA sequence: TGCGCCAGCAGCTTGGTGTCGGGATTCAACAATGAGCAGTTCTTC.

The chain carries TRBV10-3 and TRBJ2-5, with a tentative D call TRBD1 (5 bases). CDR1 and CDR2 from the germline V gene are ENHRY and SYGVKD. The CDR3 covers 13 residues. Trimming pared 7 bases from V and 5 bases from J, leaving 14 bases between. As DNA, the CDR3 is TGTGCCATCAAAGCAGGGCCGGAGGAGACCCAGTACTTC. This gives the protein CAIKAGPEETQYF.

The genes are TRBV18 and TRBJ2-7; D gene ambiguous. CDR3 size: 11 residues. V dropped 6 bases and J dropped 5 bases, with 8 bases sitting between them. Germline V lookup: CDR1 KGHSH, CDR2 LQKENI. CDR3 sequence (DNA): TGTGCCAGCTCTCCGAGAGACGAGCAGTACTTC. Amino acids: CASSPRDEQYF.

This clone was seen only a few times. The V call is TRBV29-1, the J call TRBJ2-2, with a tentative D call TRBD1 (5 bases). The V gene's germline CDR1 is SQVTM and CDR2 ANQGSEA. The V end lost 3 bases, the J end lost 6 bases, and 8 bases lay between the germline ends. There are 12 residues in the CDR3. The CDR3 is CSVDAGSGELFF. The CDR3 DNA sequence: TGCAGCGTTGATGCAGGGTCCGGGGAGCTGTTTTTT.

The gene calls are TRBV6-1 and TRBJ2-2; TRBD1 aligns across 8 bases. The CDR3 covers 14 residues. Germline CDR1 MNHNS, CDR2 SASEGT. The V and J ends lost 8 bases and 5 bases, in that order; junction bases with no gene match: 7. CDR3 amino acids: CASGQGAGTGELFF. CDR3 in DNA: TGTGCCAGCGGCCAGGGGGCAGGTACCGGGGAGCTGTTTTTT.

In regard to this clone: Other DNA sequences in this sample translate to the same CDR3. The CDR3 DNA follows: TGCAGCGTTGTACAGGGGGCCGGGGAGCTGTTTTTT. Protein: CSVVQGAGELFF. The chain recombines TRBV29-1 with TRBJ2-2; 8 nucleotides agree with TRBD1. The CDR3 spans 12 residues. Germline V lookup: CDR1 SQVTM, CDR2 ANQGSEA. V lost 4 bases and J lost 6; bases outside the gene matches: 1.

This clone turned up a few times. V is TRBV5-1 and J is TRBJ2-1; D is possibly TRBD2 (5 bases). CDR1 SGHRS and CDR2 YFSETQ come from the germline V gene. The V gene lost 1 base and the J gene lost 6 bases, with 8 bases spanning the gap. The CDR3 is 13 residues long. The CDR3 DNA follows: TGCGCCAGCAGCTTGACGGGGAGCAATGAGCAGTTCTTC. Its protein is CASSLTGSNEQFF. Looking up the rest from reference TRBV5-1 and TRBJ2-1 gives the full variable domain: KAGVTQTPRYLIKTRGQQVTLSCSPISGHRSVSWYQQTPGQGLQFLFEYFSETQRNKGNFPGRFSGRQFSNSRSEMNVSTLELGDSALYLCASSLTGSNEQFFGPGTRLTVL.

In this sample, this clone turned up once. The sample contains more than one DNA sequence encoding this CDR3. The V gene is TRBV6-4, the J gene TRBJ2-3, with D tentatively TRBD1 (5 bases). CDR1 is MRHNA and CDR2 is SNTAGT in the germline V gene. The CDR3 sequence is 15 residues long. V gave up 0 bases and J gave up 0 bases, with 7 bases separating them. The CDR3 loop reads CASSDSAGSTDTQYF. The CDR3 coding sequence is TGTGCCAGCAGTGACTCGGCAGGGAGCACAGATACGCAGTATTTT.

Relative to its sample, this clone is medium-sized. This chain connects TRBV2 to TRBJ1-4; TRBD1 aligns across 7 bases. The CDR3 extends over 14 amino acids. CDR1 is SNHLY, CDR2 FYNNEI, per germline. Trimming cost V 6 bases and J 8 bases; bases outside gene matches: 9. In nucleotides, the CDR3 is TGTGCCAGCAGCTTAACAGGGGCGGGAGAAAAACTGTTTTTT. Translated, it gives CASSLTGAGEKLFF. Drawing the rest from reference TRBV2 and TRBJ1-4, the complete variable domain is EPEVTQTPSHQVTQMGQEVILRCVPISNHLYFYWYRQILGQKVEFLVSFYNNEISEKSEIFDDQFSVERPDGSNFTLKIRSTKLEDSAMYFCASSLTGAGEKLFFGSGTQLSVL.

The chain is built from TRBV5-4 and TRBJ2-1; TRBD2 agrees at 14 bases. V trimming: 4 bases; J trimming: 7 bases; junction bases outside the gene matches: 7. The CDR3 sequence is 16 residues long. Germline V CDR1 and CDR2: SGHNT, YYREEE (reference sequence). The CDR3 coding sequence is TGTGCCAGCAGCCAGGGGACTAGCGGGAGTTGGAATGAGCAGTTCTTC. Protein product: CASSQGTSGSWNEQFF.

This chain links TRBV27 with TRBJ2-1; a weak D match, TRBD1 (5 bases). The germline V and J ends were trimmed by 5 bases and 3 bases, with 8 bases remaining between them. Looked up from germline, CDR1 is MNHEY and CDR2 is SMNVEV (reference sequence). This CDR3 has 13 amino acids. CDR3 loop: CASSDQGYNEQFF. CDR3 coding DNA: TGTGCCAGCAGTGATCAGGGCTACAATGAGCAGTTCTTC.

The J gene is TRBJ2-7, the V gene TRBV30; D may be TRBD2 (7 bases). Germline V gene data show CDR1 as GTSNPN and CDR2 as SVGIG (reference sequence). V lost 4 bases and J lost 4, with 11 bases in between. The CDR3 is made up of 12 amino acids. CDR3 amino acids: CAWTGEGYEQYF. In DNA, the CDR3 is TGTGCCTGGACAGGGGAGGGGTACGAGCAGTACTTC.

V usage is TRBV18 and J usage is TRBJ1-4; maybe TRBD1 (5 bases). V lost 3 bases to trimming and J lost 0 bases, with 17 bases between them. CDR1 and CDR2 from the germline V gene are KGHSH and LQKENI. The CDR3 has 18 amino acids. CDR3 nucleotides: TGTGCCAGCTCACCCCTTGGGGGGAAGTTTACAACTAATGAAAAACTGTTTTTT. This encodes CASSPLGGKFTTNEKLFF.

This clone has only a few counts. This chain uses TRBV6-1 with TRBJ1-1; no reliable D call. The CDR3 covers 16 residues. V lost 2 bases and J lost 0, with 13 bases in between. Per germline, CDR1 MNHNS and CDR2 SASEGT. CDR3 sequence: CASSEQSQIMNTEAFF. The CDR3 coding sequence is TGTGCCAGCAGTGAACAAAGTCAGATTATGAACACTGAAGCTTTCTTT.

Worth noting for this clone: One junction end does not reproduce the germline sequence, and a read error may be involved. As DNA, the CDR3 is TGTTCCAGCAGCCTGGGTCGGGGGGTGAACACTGAAGCTTTCTTT. Translated, it gives CSSSLGRGVNTEAFF. The gene calls are TRBV7-9 and TRBJ1-1, with D possibly being TRBD1 (5 bases). This CDR3 has 15 residues. Germline V gene lookup returns CDR1 SEHNR and CDR2 FQNEAQ (reference sequence).

CDR3 amino acids: CSVVVGGGSQDTQYF. The CDR3 DNA reads as TGCAGCGTAGTGGTTGGTGGGGGGAGTCAAGATACGCAGTATTTT. The gene calls are TRBV29-1 and TRBJ2-3; possible D gene TRBD2, 6 bases. With 6 bases removed from V and 5 bases from J, the gap between germline ends came to 21 bases. There are 15 residues in the CDR3. Germline values: CDR1 SQVTM, CDR2 ANQGSEA.

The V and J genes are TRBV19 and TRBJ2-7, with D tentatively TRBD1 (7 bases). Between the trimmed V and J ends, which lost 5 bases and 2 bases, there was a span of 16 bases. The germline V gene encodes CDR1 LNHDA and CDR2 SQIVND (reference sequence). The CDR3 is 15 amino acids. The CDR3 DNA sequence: TGTGCCAGTAGTCGCTATGACAGGGAGGCCTACGAGCAGTACTTC. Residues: CASSRYDREAYEQYF.

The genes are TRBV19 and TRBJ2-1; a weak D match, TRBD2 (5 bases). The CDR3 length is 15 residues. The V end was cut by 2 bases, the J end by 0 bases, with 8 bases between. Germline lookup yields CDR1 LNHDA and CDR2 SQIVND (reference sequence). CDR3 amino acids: CASSIRGSSYNEQFF. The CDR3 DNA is TGTGCCAGTAGTATAAGAGGGAGCTCCTACAATGAGCAGTTCTTC.

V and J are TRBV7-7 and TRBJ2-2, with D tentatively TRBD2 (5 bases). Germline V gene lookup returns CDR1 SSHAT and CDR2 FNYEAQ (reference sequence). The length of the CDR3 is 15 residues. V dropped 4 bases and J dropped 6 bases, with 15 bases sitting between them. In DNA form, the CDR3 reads TGTGCCAGCAGCTCCATAGGGAGCTGGTCCGGGGAGCTGTTTTTT. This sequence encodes CASSSIGSWSGELFF.

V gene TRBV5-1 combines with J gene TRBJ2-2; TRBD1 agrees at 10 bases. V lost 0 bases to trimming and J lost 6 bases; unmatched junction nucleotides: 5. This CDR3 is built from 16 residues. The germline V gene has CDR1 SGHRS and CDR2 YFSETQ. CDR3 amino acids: CASSLASGTGAGELFF. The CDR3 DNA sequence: TGCGCCAGCAGCTTGGCCAGCGGGACAGGGGCCGGGGAGCTGTTTTTT.

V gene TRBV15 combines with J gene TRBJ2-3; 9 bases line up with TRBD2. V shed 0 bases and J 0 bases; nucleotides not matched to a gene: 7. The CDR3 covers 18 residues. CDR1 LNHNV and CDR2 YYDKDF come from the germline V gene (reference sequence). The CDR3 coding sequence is TGTGCCACCAGCAGAGATGGCGGGACTAGCACTAGCACAGATACGCAGTATTTT. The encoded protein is CATSRDGGTSTSTDTQYF.

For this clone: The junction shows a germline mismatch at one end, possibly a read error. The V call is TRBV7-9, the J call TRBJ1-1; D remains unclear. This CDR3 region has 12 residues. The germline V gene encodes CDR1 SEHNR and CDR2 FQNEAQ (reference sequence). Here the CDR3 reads CSSSLGPTEAFF. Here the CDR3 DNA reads TGTTCCAGCAGCTTAGGGCCCACTGAAGCTTTCTTT. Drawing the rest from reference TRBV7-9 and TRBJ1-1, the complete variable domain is DTGVSQNPRHKITKRGQNVTFRCDPISEHNRLYWYRQTLGQGPEFLTYFQNEAQLEKSRLLSDRFSAERPKGSFSTLEIQRTEQGDSAMYLCSSSLGPTEAFFGQGTRLTVV.